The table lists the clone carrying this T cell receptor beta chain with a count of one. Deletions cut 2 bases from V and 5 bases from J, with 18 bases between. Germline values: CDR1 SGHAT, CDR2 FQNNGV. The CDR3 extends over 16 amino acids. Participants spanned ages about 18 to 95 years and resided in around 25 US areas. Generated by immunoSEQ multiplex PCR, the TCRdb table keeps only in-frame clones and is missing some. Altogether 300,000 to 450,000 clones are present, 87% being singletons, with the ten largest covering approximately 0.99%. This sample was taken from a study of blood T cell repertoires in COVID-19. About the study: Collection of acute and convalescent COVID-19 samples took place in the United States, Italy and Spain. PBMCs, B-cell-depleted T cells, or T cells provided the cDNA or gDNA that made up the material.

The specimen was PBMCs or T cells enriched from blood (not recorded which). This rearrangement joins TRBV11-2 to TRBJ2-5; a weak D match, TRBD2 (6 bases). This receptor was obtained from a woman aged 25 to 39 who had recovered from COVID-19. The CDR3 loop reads CASSLWDSRSGETQYF. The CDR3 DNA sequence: TGTGCCAGCAGCTTATGGGACTCCCGGTCGGGTGAGACCCAGTACTTC.